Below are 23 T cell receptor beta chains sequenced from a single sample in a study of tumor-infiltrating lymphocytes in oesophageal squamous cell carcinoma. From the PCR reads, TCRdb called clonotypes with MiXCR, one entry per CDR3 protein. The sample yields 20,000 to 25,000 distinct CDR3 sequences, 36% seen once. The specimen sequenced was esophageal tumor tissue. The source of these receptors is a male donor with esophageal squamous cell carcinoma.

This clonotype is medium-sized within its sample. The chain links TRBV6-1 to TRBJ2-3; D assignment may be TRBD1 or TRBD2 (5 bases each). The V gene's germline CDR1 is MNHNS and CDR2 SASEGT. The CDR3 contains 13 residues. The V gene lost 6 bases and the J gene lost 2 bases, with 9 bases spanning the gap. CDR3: CASRRDPTDTQYF. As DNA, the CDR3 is TGTGCCAGCAGGAGGGACCCCACAGATACGCAGTATTTT.

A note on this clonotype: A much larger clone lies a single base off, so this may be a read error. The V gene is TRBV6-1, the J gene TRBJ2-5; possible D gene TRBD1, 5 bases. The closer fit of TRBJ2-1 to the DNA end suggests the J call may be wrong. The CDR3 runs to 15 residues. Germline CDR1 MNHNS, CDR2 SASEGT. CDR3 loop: CASSYAQGNYYEQFF. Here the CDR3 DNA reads TGTGCCAGCAGTTACGCGCAGGGCAACTACTACGAGCAGTTCTTC.

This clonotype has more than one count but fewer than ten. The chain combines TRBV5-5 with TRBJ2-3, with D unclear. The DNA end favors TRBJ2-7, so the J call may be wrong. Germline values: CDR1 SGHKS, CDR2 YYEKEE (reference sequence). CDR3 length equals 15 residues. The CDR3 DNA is TGTGCCAGCAGCTTGGCCTACTCCCCCTCCTACGAGCAGTACTTC. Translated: CASSLAYSPSYEQYF.

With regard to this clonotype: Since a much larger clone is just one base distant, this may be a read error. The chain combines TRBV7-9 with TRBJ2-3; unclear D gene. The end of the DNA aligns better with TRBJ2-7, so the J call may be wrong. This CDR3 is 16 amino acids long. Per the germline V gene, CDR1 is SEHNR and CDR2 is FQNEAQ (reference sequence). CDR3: CASSPPVTRLYNEQYF. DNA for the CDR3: TGTGCCAGCAGCCCCCCCGTCACTCGCCTGTACAATGAGCAGTACTTC.

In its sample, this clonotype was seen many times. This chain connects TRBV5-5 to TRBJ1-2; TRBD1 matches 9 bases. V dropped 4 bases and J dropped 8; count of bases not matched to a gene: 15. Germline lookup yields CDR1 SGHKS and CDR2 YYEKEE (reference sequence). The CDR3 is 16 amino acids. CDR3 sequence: CASSPYPPGQGNGYTF. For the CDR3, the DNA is TGTGCCAGCAGCCCATACCCACCGGGACAGGGTAACGGCTACACCTTC.

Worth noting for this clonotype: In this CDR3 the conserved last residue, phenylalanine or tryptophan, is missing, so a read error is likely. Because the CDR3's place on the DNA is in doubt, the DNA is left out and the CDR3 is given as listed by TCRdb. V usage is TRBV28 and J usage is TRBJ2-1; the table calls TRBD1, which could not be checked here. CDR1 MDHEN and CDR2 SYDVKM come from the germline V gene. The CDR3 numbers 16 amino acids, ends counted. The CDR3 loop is CASSFQGLSYGYTFGS.

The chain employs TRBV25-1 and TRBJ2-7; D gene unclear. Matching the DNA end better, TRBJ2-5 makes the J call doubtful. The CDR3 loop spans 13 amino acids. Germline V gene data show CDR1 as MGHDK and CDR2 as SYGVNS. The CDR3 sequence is CASSGLPQETQYF. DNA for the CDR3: TGTGCCAGCAGTGGGTTACCCCAAGAGACCCAGTACTTC.

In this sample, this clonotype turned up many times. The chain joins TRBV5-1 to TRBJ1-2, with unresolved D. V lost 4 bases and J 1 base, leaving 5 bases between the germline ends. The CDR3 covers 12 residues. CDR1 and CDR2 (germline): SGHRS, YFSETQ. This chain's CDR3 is CASSPNNYGYTF. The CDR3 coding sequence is TGCGCCAGCAGCCCTAATAACTATGGCTACACCTTC.

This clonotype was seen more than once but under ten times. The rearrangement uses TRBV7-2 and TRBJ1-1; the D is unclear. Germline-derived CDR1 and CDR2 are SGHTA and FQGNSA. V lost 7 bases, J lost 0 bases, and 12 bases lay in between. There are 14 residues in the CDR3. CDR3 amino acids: CASTLRIMNTEAFF. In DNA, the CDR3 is TGTGCCAGCACCCTACGTATAATGAACACTGAAGCTTTCTTT.

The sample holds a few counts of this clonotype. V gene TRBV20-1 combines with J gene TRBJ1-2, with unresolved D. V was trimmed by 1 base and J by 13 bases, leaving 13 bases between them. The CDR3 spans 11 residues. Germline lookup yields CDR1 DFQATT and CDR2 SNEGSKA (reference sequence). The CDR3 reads CSARVEWPFTF. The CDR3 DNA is TGCAGTGCTAGAGTTGAGTGGCCCTTCACCTTC.

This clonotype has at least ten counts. The CDR3 protein is CATRDSLQETQYF. CDR3 coding DNA: TGTGCCACACGGGACAGTCTACAAGAGACCCAGTACTTC. This chain links TRBV7-9 with TRBJ2-5, with 7 bases aligning to TRBD1. The trim removed 10 bases at V and 2 bases at J, leaving 7 bases unmatched. Germline V CDR1 and CDR2: SEHNR, FQNEAQ (reference sequence). The CDR3 has 13 residues.

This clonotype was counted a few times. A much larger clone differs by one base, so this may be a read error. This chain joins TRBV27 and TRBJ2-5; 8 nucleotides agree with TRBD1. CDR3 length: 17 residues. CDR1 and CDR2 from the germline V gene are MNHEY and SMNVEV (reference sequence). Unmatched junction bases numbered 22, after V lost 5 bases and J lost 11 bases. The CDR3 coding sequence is TGTGCCAGCAGTCTGGGGGACAGGCCGGGAATCAACAATGAGCAGTACTTC. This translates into CASSLGDRPGINNEQYF.

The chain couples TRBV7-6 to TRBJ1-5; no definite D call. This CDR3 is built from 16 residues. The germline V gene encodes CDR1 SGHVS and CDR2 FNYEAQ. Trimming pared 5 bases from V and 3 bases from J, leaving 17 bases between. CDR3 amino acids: CASSQSRPFSNQPQHF. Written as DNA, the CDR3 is TGTGCCAGCAGCCAATCCAGACCGTTTTCCAATCAGCCCCAGCATTTT. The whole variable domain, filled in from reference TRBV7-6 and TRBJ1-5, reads GAGVSQSPRYKVTKRGQDVALRCDPISGHVSLYWYRQALGQGPEFLTYFNYEAQQDKSGLPNDRFSAERPEGSISTLTIQRTEQRDSAMYRCASSQSRPFSNQPQHFGDGTRLSIL.

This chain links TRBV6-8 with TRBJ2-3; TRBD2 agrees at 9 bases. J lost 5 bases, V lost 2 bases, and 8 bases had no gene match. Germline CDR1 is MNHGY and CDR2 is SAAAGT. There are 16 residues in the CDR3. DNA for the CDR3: TGTGCCAGCAGTTACGGAGCGGGGGGAAGAGGAGATACGCAGTATTTT. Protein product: CASSYGAGGRGDTQYF.

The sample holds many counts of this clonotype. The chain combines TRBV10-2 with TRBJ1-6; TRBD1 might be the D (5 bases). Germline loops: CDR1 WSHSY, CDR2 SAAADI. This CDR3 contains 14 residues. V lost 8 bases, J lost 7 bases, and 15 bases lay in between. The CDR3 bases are TGCGCCAGCGCGGGGGGGTCCTCAAATTCACCCCTCCACTTT. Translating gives CASAGGSSNSPLHF.

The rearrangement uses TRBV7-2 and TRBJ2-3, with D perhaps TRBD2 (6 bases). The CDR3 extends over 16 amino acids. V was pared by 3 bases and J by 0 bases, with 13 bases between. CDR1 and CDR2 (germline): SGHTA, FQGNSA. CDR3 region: CASSLAGRASTDTQYF. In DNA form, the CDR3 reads TGTGCCAGCAGCTTGGCGGGGCGAGCTAGCACAGATACGCAGTATTTT.

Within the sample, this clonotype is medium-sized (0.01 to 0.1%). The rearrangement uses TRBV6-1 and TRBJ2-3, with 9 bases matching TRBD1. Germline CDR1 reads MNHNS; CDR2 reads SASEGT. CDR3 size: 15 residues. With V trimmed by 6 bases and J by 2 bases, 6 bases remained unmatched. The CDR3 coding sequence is TGTGCCAGCAGCGGGGGACAGGGAGTCACAGATACGCAGTATTTT. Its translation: CASSGGQGVTDTQYF.

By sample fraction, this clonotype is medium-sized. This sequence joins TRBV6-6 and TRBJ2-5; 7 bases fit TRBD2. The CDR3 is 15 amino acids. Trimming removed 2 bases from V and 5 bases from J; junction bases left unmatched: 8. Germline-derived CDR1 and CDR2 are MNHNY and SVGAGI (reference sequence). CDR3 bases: TGTGCCAGCAGTTACGGGCGGGAGTTTTGGGAGACCCAGTACTTC. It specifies CASSYGREFWETQYF.

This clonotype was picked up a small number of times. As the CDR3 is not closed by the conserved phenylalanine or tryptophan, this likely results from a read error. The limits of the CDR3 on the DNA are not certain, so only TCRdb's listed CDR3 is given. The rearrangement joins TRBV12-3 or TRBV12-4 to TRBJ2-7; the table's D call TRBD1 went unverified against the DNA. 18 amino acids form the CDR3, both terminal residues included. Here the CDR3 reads CASRRQGLGYNSPLHFGN.

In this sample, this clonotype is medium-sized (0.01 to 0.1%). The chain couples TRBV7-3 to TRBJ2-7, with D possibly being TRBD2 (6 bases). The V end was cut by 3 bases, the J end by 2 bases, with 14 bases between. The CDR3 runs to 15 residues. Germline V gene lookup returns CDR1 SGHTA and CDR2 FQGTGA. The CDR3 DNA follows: TGTGCCAGCAGCTTCTTTCGGGAGTTCACCTACGAGCAGTACTTC. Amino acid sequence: CASSFFREFTYEQYF.

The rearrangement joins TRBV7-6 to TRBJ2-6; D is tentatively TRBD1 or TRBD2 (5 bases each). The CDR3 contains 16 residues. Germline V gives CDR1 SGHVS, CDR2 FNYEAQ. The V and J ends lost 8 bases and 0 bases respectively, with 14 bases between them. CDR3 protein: CASRPGRSSGANVLTF. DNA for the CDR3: TGTGCCAGCCGACCGGGACGGAGCTCTGGGGCCAACGTCCTGACTTTC.

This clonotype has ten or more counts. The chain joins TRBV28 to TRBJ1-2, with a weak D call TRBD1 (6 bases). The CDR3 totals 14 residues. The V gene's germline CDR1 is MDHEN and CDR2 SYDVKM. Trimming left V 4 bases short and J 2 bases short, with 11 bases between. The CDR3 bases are TGTGCCAGCAGTTCAGGGGATAGGAACTATGGCTACACCTTC. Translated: CASSSGDRNYGYTF.

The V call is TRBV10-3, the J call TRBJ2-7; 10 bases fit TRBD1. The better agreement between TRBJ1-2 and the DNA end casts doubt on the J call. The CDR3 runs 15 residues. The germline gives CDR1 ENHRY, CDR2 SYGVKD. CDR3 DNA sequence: TGTGCCATCAGTGAGGCCGACAGGGGGCAAATTGGCTACACCTTC. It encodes CAISEADRGQIGYTF.